Shown below are 27 T cell receptor beta chains from a single sample sequenced in a study of T cell changes during pregnancy in multiple sclerosis. Profiling relied on immunoSEQ multiplex PCR, and the TCRdb table lists in-frame clones only, not all of them. The sample has about 77,000 clones, around 89% seen once. The sequencing here drew on peripheral blood, taken before pregnancy. The receptors here all came from a female donor with multiple sclerosis, enrolled in a pregnancy study.

CDR3 nucleotides: TGTGCCAGCAGTGCCCGGCGGGAGCGAGTCTCTGGAAACACCATATATTTT. Protein product: CASSARRERVSGNTIYF. The chain recombines TRBV2 with TRBJ1-3, with D unclear. The V gene's germline CDR1 is SNHLY and CDR2 FYNNEI. The V gene lost 4 bases and the J gene lost 0 bases, with 16 bases spanning the gap. CDR3 length equals 17 residues. The complete variable domain, with remaining parts taken from reference TRBV2 and TRBJ1-3, reads EPEVTQTPSHQVTQMGQEVILRCVPISNHLYFYWYRQILGQKVEFLVSFYNNEISEKSEIFDDQFSVERPDGSNFTLKIRSTKLEDSAMYFCASSARRERVSGNTIYFGEGSWLTVV.

In this sample, this clone turned up once. The genes are TRBV12-5 and TRBJ2-7, with D maybe TRBD1 (5 bases). The CDR3 has 15 residues. Germline V gene sequence: CDR1 LGHNT, CDR2 FRNRAP. V was clipped by 0 bases and J by 2 bases, with 11 bases between them. For the CDR3, the DNA is TGTGCTAGTGGTTTGGTAATAAGGGGCCCCTACGAGCAGTACTTC. Protein: CASGLVIRGPYEQYF.

The CDR3 bases are TGTGCCAGCAGCCAAGGCAGGGGCGTTACTGGAAACACCATATATTTT. Protein: CASSQGRGVTGNTIYF. This sequence joins TRBV4-2 and TRBJ1-3, with a tentative D call TRBD1 (6 bases). The CDR3 runs to 16 residues. In germline, CDR1 is LGHNA, CDR2 YNFKEQ. Trimming left V 1 base short and J 2 bases short, with 12 bases between.

The chain combines TRBV7-2 with TRBJ1-5; TRBD1 might be the D (6 bases). This CDR3 has 14 residues. Germline loops: CDR1 SGHTA, CDR2 FQGNSA. Trimming pared 5 bases from V and 7 bases from J, leaving 15 bases between. CDR3 amino acids: CASSPRGSGQPQHF. CDR3 bases: TGTGCCAGCAGCCCAAGGGGGTCCGGGCAGCCCCAGCATTTT.

Note on this clone: A junction boundary mismatches the germline segment, possibly from a read error. The chain combines TRBV7-7 with TRBJ2-1, with 7 bases lining up with TRBD2. From germline, CDR1 is SSHAT and CDR2 FNYEAQ (reference sequence). This CDR3 region has 13 residues. CDR3 DNA sequence: TGTGCTAGCAGCTTAGAGGGCGGGGGTGAGCAGTTCTTC. Its translation: CASSLEGGGEQFF.

The CDR3: CASSPLPGQSGGQYF. CDR3 in DNA: TGTGCCAGCTCACCGCTACCGGGACAGTCCGGCGGGCAGTACTTC. The rearrangement uses TRBV18 and TRBJ2-7; 7 bases line up with TRBD1. Germline values: CDR1 KGHSH, CDR2 LQKENI. The CDR3 has 15 residues. V was pared by 3 bases and J by 9 bases, with 14 bases of the junction left unmatched.

This chain links TRBV19 with TRBJ1-6; maybe TRBD1 (5 bases). The CDR3 is 14 residues long. Germline V gives CDR1 LNHDA, CDR2 SQIVND (reference sequence). V lost 9 bases, J lost 6 bases, and 15 bases lay in between. The CDR3 loop reads CASQARGGNSPLHF. The CDR3 DNA sequence: TGTGCCAGCCAGGCACGGGGGGGTAATTCACCCCTCCACTTT.

The chain uses TRBV7-2 and TRBJ2-1, with TRBD2 matching over 15 bases. V dropped 5 bases and J dropped 6; count of bases not matched to a gene: 14. This CDR3 region has 19 residues. CDR1 is SGHTA, CDR2 FQGNSA, per germline. The CDR3, as DNA: TGTGCCAGCAGCATGACTCGAGGGGGACTAGCGGGGGGTGTCAATGAGCAGTTCTTC. Its protein is CASSMTRGGLAGGVNEQFF.

The chain uses TRBV5-6 and TRBJ1-1; TRBD1 might be the D (6 bases). CDR1 is SGHDT, CDR2 YYEEEE, per germline. The V and J ends lost 3 bases and 3 bases respectively, with 15 bases between them. This CDR3 has 15 residues. The CDR3 here is CASSSEPAGDTEAFF. In DNA form, the CDR3 reads TGTGCCAGCAGCTCGGAGCCCGCAGGGGACACTGAAGCTTTCTTT.

DNA for the CDR3: TGTGCCAGCAGCTTAGCGAGGTTGAACACTGAAGCTTTCTTT. Translation gives CASSLARLNTEAFF. The rearrangement links TRBV7-2 to TRBJ1-1; D remains unclear. Trimming removed 0 bases from V and 0 bases from J, with 5 bases in between. This CDR3 region has 14 residues. Germline CDR1 SGHTA, CDR2 FQGNSA.

This clone has just one count. This chain links TRBV29-1 with TRBJ2-2, with D perhaps matching TRBD2 (6 bases). The CDR3 spans 14 residues. With 4 bases removed from V and 2 bases from J, the gap between germline ends came to 11 bases. Germline CDR1 is SQVTM and CDR2 is ANQGSEA. The CDR3 nucleotides are TGCAGCGTTGTCGTAGCGGTTAACACCGGGGAGCTGTTTTTT. Residues: CSVVVAVNTGELFF.

This chain joins TRBV2 and TRBJ1-5; maybe TRBD1 (5 bases). V dropped 5 bases and J dropped 6 bases, with 11 bases sitting between them. CDR1 is SNHLY, CDR2 FYNNEI, per germline. The CDR3 loop spans 13 amino acids. The CDR3, as DNA: TGTGCCAGCAGTTTTCAGGGCGGTCAGCCCCAGCATTTT. This codes for CASSFQGGQPQHF.

The chain joins TRBV18 to TRBJ1-5, with 8 bases that match TRBD1. The junction had 12 bases not matched to a gene; V was cut back by 4 bases and J by 1 base. The CDR3 totals 18 residues. Per germline, CDR1 KGHSH and CDR2 LQKENI. For the CDR3, the DNA is TGTGCCAGCTCACGAACAAAAGGGACAGGAGGGAGCAATCAGCCCCAGCATTTT. Its protein is CASSRTKGTGGSNQPQHF. Using reference TRBV18 and TRBJ1-5 for the parts outside the CDR3, the full variable domain is NAGVMQNPRHLVRRRGQEARLRCSPMKGHSHVYWYRQLPEEGLKFMVYLQKENIIDESGMPKERFSAEFPKEGPSILRIQQVVRGDSAAYFCASSRTKGTGGSNQPQHFGDGTRLSIL.

The chain combines TRBV19 with TRBJ1-2; tentative D call: TRBD1 (6 bases). The V end was cut by 0 bases, the J end by 8 bases, with 16 bases between. The length of the CDR3 is 15 residues. Germline assignment: CDR1 LNHDA and CDR2 SQIVND (reference sequence). CDR3 amino acids: CASSIDGVGHRGYTF. CDR3 nucleotides: TGTGCCAGTAGTATAGATGGTGTGGGACATCGCGGCTACACCTTC.

This rearrangement joins TRBV7-3 to TRBJ2-5; no clear D. Trimming pared 3 bases from V and 5 bases from J, leaving 10 bases between. The CDR3 contains 13 residues. CDR1 is SGHTA and CDR2 is FQGTGA in the germline V gene. Here the CDR3 reads CASSLAVGETQYF. CDR3 DNA: TGTGCCAGCAGCTTGGCTGTGGGCGAGACCCAGTACTTC.

The chain employs TRBV10-1 and TRBJ1-3, with no clear D. V gave up 6 bases and J gave up 4 bases, with 16 bases separating them. The CDR3 is 15 amino acids. The germline gives CDR1 WNHNN, CDR2 SYGVQD (reference sequence). CDR3 nucleotides: TGCGCCAGCAGGGGCTCCGTACTGTCGGGAAACACCATATATTTT. Residues: CASRGSVLSGNTIYF.

This clone was seen a few times. V usage is TRBV6-5 and J usage is TRBJ2-5, with D tentatively TRBD1 (6 bases). Trimming took off 2 bases at V and 7 bases at J, with 14 bases between the two ends. CDR3 length: 14 residues. The germline CDR1 and CDR2 sequences are MNHEY and SVGAGI. The CDR3 sequence is CASSYTGQKGTQYF. CDR3 DNA: TGTGCCAGCAGTTACACTGGACAGAAAGGGACCCAGTACTTC.

The V gene is TRBV5-5, the J gene TRBJ2-3; 11 nucleotides match TRBD2. The V gene end was trimmed by 2 bases and the J gene end by 1 base; junction bases not matched to a gene: 9. The CDR3 runs to 18 residues. CDR1 is SGHKS and CDR2 is YYEKEE in the germline V gene (reference sequence). As DNA, the CDR3 is TGTGCCAGCAGCTTTTCAACTAGCGGGGGCCCGCGCACAGATACGCAGTATTTT. It is translated as CASSFSTSGGPRTDTQYF.

This clone was seen once. The V and J genes are TRBV7-2 and TRBJ1-2; 7 bases fit TRBD1. The CDR3 length is 13 residues. CDR1 is SGHTA, CDR2 FQGNSA, per germline. The V and J ends lost 5 bases and 5 bases, in that order; junction bases with no gene match: 5. The CDR3 coding sequence is TGTGCCAGCAGCCCAGGCAGGGGGTATGGCTACACCTTC. This sequence encodes CASSPGRGYGYTF.

For the CDR3, the DNA is TGTGCCAGCAGCAAAATAAGGGGAGGGCATAATTCACCCCTCCACTTT. Amino acids: CASSKIRGGHNSPLHF. The chain combines TRBV21-1 with TRBJ1-6. TRBV21-1 corresponds to a pseudogene. The CDR3 consists of 16 residues.

This chain links TRBV30 with TRBJ1-1; 8 nucleotides match TRBD1. V shed 2 bases and J 4 bases; nucleotides not matched to a gene: 3. The CDR3 has 13 amino acids. CDR1 and CDR2 (germline): GTSNPN, SVGIG (reference sequence). The CDR3 DNA reads as TGTGCCTGGAGTCGAACAGGGGGCACTGAAGCTTTCTTT. It specifies CAWSRTGGTEAFF.

There are a few counts of this clone. The chain couples TRBV18 to TRBJ2-5, with TRBD2 matching 8 bases. Germline values: CDR1 KGHSH, CDR2 LQKENI. The CDR3 contains 17 residues. The ends lost 3 bases at V and 7 bases at J; junction bases unmatched: 16. For the CDR3, the DNA is TGTGCCAGCTCACCGGCTGCCCTTAGCGGGGTCCGAGGGACCCAGTACTTC. It specifies CASSPAALSGVRGTQYF. The entire variable domain, with the rest obtained from reference TRBV18 and TRBJ2-5, is as follows: NAGVMQNPRHLVRRRGQEARLRCSPMKGHSHVYWYRQLPEEGLKFMVYLQKENIIDESGMPKERFSAEFPKEGPSILRIQQVVRGDSAAYFCASSPAALSGVRGTQYFGPGTRLLVL.

The J gene is TRBJ1-1, the V gene TRBV5-1; D not certain. The CDR3 contains 14 residues. Trimming took 2 bases from V and 1 from J, leaving 9 bases between them. From germline, CDR1 is SGHRS and CDR2 YFSETQ. CDR3 nucleotides: TGCGCCAGCAGCTTTTCGGCAGGGAACACTGAAGCTTTCTTT. It specifies CASSFSAGNTEAFF.

DNA of the CDR3: TGTGCCAGCGGAGGCAGGGCAATTGGGGGGGAGACCCAGTACTTC. Its translation is CASGGRAIGGETQYF. The J gene is TRBJ2-5, the V gene TRBV6-5, with D perhaps TRBD2 (6 bases). The CDR3 sequence is 15 residues long. Trimming shortened V by 8 bases and J by 5 bases, and 21 bases separated the two germline ends. Germline V gene data show CDR1 as MNHEY and CDR2 as SVGAGI.

This clone showed up just once. The V gene is TRBV7-2, the J gene TRBJ2-1; TRBD1 is a possible D gene (6 bases). Germline values: CDR1 SGHTA, CDR2 FQGNSA. Trimming removed 7 bases from V and 12 bases from J, with 19 bases in between. The CDR3 spans 13 residues. DNA of the CDR3: TGTGCCAGCACCACACAAAGGACCAGGGGGCAGTTCTTC. It translates to CASTTQRTRGQFF.

The chain combines TRBV7-9 with TRBJ2-5; D unresolved. The V gene's germline CDR1 is SEHNR and CDR2 FQNEAQ (reference sequence). This CDR3 region has 18 residues. The germline V and J ends were trimmed by 5 bases and 2 bases, with 24 bases remaining between them. The CDR3 is CASSPAFLFADKQETQYF. Written as DNA, the CDR3 is TGTGCCAGCAGCCCCGCCTTCCTATTTGCCGATAAACAAGAGACCCAGTACTTC. The complete variable domain, with remaining parts taken from reference TRBV7-9 and TRBJ2-5, reads DTGVSQNPRHKITKRGQNVTFRCDPISEHNRLYWYRQTLGQGPEFLTYFQNEAQLEKSRLLSDRFSAERPKGSFSTLEIQRTEQGDSAMYLCASSPAFLFADKQETQYFGPGTRLLVL.

This clone has a single count. The gene calls are TRBV7-2 and TRBJ2-7; tentatively, D is TRBD1 (6 bases). Germline CDR1 SGHTA, CDR2 FQGNSA. The length of the CDR3 is 14 residues. Trimming pared 5 bases from V and 5 bases from J, leaving 16 bases between. The CDR3 loop is CASSPLLRGDEQYF. CDR3 sequence (DNA): TGTGCCAGCAGCCCCCTTCTCAGGGGCGACGAGCAGTACTTC.